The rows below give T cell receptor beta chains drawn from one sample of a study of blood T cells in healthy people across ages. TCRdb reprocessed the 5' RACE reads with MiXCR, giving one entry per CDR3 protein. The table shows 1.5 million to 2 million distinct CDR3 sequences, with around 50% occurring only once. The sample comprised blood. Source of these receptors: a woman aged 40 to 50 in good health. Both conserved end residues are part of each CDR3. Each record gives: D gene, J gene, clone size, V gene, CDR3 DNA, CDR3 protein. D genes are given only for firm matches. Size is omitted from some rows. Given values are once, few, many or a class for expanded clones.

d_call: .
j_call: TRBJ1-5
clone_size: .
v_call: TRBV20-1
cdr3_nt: TGCAGTGCTGCTGGGGGGCCTCAGCCCCAGCATTTT
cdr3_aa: CSAAGGPQPQHF

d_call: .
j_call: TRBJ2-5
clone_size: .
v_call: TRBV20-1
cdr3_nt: TGCAGTGCTAGCGTTCGGGGGAGGGAGACCCAGTACTTC
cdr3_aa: CSASVRGRETQYF

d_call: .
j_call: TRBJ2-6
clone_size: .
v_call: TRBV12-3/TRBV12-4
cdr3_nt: TGTGCCAGCAGTTTTCAAAGGCTCTCTGGGGCCAACGTCCTGACTTTC
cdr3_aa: CASSFQRLSGANVLTF

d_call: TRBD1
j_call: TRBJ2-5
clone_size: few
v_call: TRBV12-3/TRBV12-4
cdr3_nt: TGTGCCAGCAGGAGGACAGGGGCTAAGCACCAAGAGACCCAGTACTTC
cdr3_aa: CASRRTGAKHQETQYF

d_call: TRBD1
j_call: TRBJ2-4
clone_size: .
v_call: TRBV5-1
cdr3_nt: TGCGCCAGCAGCTTGAGGGGGACAGGGGGTGACATTCAGTACTTC
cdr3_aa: CASSLRGTGGDIQYF

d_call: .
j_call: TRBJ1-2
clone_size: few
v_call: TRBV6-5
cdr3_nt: TGTGCCAGCAACACTAGGGGCCAAAGGTTCTATGGCTACACCTTC
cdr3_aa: CASNTRGQRFYGYTF

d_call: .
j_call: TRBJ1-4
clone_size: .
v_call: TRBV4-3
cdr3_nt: TGCGCCAGCAGCCAAGATGCGGCAGCAGAACTGTTTTTT
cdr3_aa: CASSQDAAAELFF

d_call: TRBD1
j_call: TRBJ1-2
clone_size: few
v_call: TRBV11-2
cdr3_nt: TGTGCCAGCAGCCCATCGAACAGGGGGGACTATGGCTACACCTTC
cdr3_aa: CASSPSNRGDYGYTF

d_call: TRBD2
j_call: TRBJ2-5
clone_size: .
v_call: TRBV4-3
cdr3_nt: TGCGCCAGCAGCCAAGTAGGGCGGGGGGTCCAAGAGACCCAGTACTTC
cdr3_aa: CASSQVGRGVQETQYF

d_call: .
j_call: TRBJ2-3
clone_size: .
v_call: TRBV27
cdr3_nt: TGTGCCAGCACTAGTCTAACAGATACGCAGTATTTT
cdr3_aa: CASTSLTDTQYF

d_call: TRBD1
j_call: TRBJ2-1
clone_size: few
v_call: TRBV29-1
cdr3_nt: TGCAGCGTCGCAGACACCGGGACAGGGAATGAGCAGTTCTTC
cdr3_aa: CSVADTGTGNEQFF

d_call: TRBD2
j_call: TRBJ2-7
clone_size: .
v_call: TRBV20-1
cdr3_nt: TGCAGTGCCCCCGGACTAGCTCGGTACGAGCAGTACTTC
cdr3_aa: CSAPGLARYEQYF

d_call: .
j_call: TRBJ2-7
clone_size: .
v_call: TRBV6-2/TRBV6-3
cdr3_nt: TGTGCCGCCAGTCAAGGAACGGTTCGGGAGCAGTACTTC
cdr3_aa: CAASQGTVREQYF

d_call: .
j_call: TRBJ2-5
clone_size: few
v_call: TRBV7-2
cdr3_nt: TGTGCCAGCAGCACCGAGGGGCCAGGGGAGCAGTACTTC
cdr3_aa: CASSTEGPGEQYF

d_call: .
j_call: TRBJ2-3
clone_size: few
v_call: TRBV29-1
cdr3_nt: TGCAGCGCCCACTCGTGGGGGGGCCAGTTTACAGATACGCAGTATTTT
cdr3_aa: CSAHSWGGQFTDTQYF

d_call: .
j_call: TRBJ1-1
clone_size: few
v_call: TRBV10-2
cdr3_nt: TGCGCCAGCAGTGGACAGCTTATGAACACTGAAGCTTTCTTT
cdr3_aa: CASSGQLMNTEAFF

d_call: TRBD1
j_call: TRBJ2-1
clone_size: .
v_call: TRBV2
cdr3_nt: TGTGCCGCGGGACAGGGCCATGAGCAGTTCTTC
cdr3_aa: CAAGQGHEQFF

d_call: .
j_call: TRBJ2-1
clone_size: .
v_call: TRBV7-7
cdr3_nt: TGTGCTAGCAGCACCGGTCCGGGGCACAATGAGCAGTTCTTC
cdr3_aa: CASSTGPGHNEQFF

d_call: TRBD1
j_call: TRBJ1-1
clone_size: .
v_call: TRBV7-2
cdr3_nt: TGTGCCAGCAGCTTAGCGCTCGGACAGGGGCTTCGAGCTTTCTTT
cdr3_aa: CASSLALGQGLRAFF

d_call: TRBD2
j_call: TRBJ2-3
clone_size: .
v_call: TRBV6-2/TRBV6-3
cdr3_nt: TGTGCCAGCCGTGGGACTAGCGGTACGCAGTATTTT
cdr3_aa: CASRGTSGTQYF

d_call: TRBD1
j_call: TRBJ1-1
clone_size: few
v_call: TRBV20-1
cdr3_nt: TGCAGTGCTCTAAAGGACAGGGTGGACACTGAAGCTTTCTTT
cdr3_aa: CSALKDRVDTEAFF

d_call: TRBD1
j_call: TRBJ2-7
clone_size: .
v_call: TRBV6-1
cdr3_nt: TGTGCCAGCAGTGAAGAAGACAGGGGAGGCTCCTACGAGCAGTACTTC
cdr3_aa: CASSEEDRGGSYEQYF

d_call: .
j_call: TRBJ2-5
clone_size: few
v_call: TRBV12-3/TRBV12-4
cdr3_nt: TGTGCCAGCAATACGGGGGACAGAGGGCCGGAGACCCAGTACTTC
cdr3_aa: CASNTGDRGPETQYF

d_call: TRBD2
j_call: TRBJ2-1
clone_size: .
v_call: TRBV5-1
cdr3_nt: TGCGCCAGCAGCTTGAAAACTAGCGGGCTCTCCTACAATGAGCAGTTCTTC
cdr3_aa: CASSLKTSGLSYNEQFF

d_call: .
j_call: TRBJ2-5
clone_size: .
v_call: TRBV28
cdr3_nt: TGTGCCAGCAGTCTACCGCGGGGATTACGGGAGACCCAGTACTTC
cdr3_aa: CASSLPRGLRETQYF

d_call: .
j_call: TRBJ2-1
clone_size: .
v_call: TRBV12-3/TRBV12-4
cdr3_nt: TGTGCCAGCAGTCTCCCCCAGGGGCGACGAGGGCAGTTCTTC
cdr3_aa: CASSLPQGRRGQFF

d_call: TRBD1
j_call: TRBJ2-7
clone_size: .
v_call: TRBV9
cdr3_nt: TGTGCCAGCAACCGGACAGGGGACTCCTACGAGCAGTACTTC
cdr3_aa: CASNRTGDSYEQYF

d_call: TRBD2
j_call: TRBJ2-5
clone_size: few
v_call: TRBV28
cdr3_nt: TGTGCCAGCAGCAGGACTAGCGGGGGGATCGAGACCCAGTACTTC
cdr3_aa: CASSRTSGGIETQYF

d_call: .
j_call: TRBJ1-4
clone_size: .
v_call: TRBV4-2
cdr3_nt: TGTGCCAGCAGCCCTCCCAGGAGAAATGAAAAACTGTTTTTT
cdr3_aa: CASSPPRRNEKLFF